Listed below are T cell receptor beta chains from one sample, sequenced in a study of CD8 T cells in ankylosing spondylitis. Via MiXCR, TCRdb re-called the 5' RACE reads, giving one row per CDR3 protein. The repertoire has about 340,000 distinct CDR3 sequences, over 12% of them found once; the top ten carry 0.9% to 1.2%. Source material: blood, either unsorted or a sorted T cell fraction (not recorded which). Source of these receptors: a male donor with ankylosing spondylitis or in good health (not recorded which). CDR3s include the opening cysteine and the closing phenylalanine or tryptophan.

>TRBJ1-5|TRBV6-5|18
CASGNLPGQGYSNQPQHF
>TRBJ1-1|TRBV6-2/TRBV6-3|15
CASSFRGLKNTEAFF
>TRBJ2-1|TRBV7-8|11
CASSLDAEQFF
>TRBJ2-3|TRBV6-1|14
CASGVGRTTDTQYF
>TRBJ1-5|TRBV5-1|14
CASSSGYGNQPQHF
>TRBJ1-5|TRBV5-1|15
CASSLEREGNQPQHF
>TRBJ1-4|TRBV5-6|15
CASSPTPDSPSELFF
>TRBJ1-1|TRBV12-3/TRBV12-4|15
CASSLIWGRGTEAFF
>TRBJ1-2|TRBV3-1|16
CASSQGERARNYGYTF
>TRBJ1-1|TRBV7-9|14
CASSPSGSTVEAFF
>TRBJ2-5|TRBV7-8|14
CASSSGQGEETQYF
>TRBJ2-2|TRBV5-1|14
CASSFGDNTGELFF
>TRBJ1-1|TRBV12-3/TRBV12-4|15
CASSYARDRVAEAFF